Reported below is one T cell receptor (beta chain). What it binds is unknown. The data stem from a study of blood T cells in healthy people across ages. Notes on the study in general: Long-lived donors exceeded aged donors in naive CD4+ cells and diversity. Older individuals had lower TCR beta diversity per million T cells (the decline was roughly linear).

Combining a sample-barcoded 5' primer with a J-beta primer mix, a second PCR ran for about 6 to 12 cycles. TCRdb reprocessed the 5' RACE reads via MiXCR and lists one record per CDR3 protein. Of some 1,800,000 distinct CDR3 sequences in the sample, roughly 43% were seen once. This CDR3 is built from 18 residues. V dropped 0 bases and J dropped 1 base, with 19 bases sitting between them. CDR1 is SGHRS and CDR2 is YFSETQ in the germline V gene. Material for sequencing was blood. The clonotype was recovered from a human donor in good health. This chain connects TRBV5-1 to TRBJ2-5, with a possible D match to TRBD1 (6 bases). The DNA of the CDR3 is TGCGCCAGCAGCTTGGGTAGGGGGTTCGACAGCTCCCAAGAGACCCAGTACTTC. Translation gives CASSLGRGFDSSQETQYF.